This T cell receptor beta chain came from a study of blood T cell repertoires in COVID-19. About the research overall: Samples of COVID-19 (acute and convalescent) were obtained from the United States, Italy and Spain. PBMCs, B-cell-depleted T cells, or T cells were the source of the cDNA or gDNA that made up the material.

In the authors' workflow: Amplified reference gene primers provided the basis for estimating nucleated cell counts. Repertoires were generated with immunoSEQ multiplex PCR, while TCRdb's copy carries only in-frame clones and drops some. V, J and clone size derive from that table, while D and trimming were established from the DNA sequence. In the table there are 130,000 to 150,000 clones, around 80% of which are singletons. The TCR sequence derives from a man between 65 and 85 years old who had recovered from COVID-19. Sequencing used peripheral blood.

As DNA, the CDR3 is TGTGCCAGCAGCCCACAGGGGGCTCCCTACGAGCAGTACTTC. Its translation: CASSPQGAPYEQYF. V usage is TRBV7-9 and J usage is TRBJ2-7; 9 positions agree with TRBD1. Germline CDR1 reads SEHNR; CDR2 reads FQNEAQ (reference sequence). The CDR3 spans 14 residues. V trimming: 5 bases; J trimming: 2 bases; junction bases outside the gene matches: 4.